This T cell receptor (beta chain) was sequenced during a study of T cells expressing NK-cell markers. The wider study: HCMV seropositivity marked seven of the eight sequenced donors; one was seronegative.

Beta-chain TCR cDNA was generated via 5'RACE template switching with UMIs. TCRdb re-called the 5' RACE reads, yielding one record per CDR3 amino acid sequence without DNA. The table lists roughly 350,000 distinct CDR3 sequences. Points on this clonotype: The target antigen is unknown.

Study outcomes and limitations: Where a handful of donors were concerned, these clonotypes also led the CD3+CD56-NKG2C+ fraction.

Material for sequencing was blood T cells: a sorted CD56 or NKG2C T cell subset, CD4+ or CD8+ T cells, or bulk PBMC T cells (not recorded which). This TCR was sampled from a man aged 18-75 years in good health.

This chain's CDR3 is CASSEVRPGGTDTQYF. The chain couples TRBV2 to TRBJ2-3; TCRdb outputs TRBD1, but without DNA this stays unchecked. The CDR3 sequence is 16 residues long. From germline, CDR1 is SNHLY and CDR2 FYNNEI.